One and the same sample provided the 8 T cell receptor beta chains below, sequenced in a study of molecular identifiers for immune sequencing clone quantification. TCRdb used MiXCR to reprocess the PCR reads, holding one entry per CDR3 protein. Altogether about 640,000 distinct CDR3 sequences are present, about 20% being singletons, with the ten largest covering about 0.9%. Sequenced: naive CD8+ T cells from blood, with Jurkat cell RNA spiked in. As for subset: FACS-sorted CD8+CD4-CCR7+CD45RA+ naive T cells. These receptors were collected from a human donor in good health. Some libraries in this study had Jurkat cell RNA spiked in.

The rearrangement links TRBV6-2 or TRBV6-3 to TRBJ2-3; TRBD2 matches at 15 bases. From germline, CDR1 is MNHEY and CDR2 SVGEGT. The V segment lost 8 bases and the J segment 5 bases; nucleotides outside the gene matches: 17. There are 19 residues in the CDR3. The CDR3, as DNA: TGTGCCAGCGGCCGGACTAGCGGGAGGGTGGCGGCTTTTTTAGATACGCAGTATTTT. It codes for CASGRTSGRVAAFLDTQYF.

This clonotype was seen at least ten times. V gene TRBV7-9 combines with J gene TRBJ1-4; 9 bases line up with TRBD1. V shed 4 bases and J 8 bases; nucleotides not matched to a gene: 8. Germline V lookup: CDR1 SEHNR, CDR2 FQNEAQ (reference sequence). This CDR3 has 15 amino acids. In nucleotides, the CDR3 is TGTGCCAGCAGCTGGGGGACAGGGCCGACCGAAAAACTGTTTTTT. Residues: CASSWGTGPTEKLFF. Combining the CDR3 with reference TRBV7-9 and TRBJ1-4 gives the whole variable domain DTGVSQNPRHKITKRGQNVTFRCDPISEHNRLYWYRQTLGQGPEFLTYFQNEAQLEKSRLLSDRFSAERPKGSFSTLEIQRTEQGDSAMYLCASSWGTGPTEKLFFGSGTQLSVL.

Comments on this clonotype: A much larger clone lies one base from this, so it may be a read error. V gene TRBV27 combines with J gene TRBJ2-7, with a tentative D call TRBD2 (5 bases). The germline V gene encodes CDR1 MNHEY and CDR2 SMNVEV (reference sequence). The CDR3 loop spans 13 amino acids. Deletions cut 8 bases from V and 6 bases from J, with 17 bases between. The CDR3 here is CASGPTSSPEQYF. Written as DNA, the CDR3 is TGTGCCAGCGGTCCCACTAGTTCCCCCGAGCAGTACTTC.

This clonotype was observed many times. The V call is TRBV6-5, the J call TRBJ1-2; unclear D gene. CDR3 length: 13 residues. Germline V gene data show CDR1 as MNHEY and CDR2 as SVGAGI. V was cut by 6 bases and J by 3 bases, with 11 bases left in between. The CDR3: CASSPVNYYGYTF. The CDR3 nucleotides are TGTGCCAGCAGCCCCGTTAACTACTATGGCTACACCTTC.

V and J are TRBV11-2 and TRBJ2-7; D possibly corresponds to TRBD1 (6 bases). Germline lookup yields CDR1 SGHAT and CDR2 FQNNGV. This CDR3 has 15 amino acids. Trimming pared 5 bases from V and 2 bases from J, leaving 16 bases between. The CDR3 loop is CASSPWDSGAYEQYF. CDR3 DNA sequence: TGTGCCAGCAGCCCATGGGATTCAGGGGCCTACGAGCAGTACTTC. Together with reference TRBV11-2 and TRBJ2-7, the CDR3 gives the full variable domain: EAGVAQSPRYKIIEKRQSVAFWCNPISGHATLYWYQQILGQGPKLLIQFQNNGVVDDSQLPKDRFSAERLKGVDSTLKIQPAKLEDSAVYLCASSPWDSGAYEQYFGPGTRLTVT.

This clonotype was counted many times. This chain joins TRBV7-9 and TRBJ1-1, with 8 bases aligning to TRBD1. Per the germline V gene, CDR1 is SEHNR and CDR2 is FQNEAQ (reference sequence). This CDR3 contains 14 residues. V was pared by 4 bases and J by 5 bases, with 6 bases of the junction left unmatched. For the CDR3, the DNA is TGTGCCAGCAGCTCGAACAGGGGGGGTACTGAAGCTTTCTTT. Translated, it gives CASSSNRGGTEAFF. The full variable domain, completed using reference TRBV7-9 and TRBJ1-1, is DTGVSQNPRHKITKRGQNVTFRCDPISEHNRLYWYRQTLGQGPEFLTYFQNEAQLEKSRLLSDRFSAERPKGSFSTLEIQRTEQGDSAMYLCASSSNRGGTEAFFGQGTRLTVV.

Notes on this clonotype: A junction boundary mismatches the germline segment, possibly from a read error. J is TRBJ2-7 and V is TRBV28, with D possibly TRBD2 on 7 matching bases. The CDR3 contains 13 residues. Germline V CDR1 and CDR2: MDHEN, SYDVKM. This chain's CDR3 is CASGLEGGDEQYF. The CDR3 bases are TGCGCCAGCGGCCTGGAAGGGGGGGACGAGCAGTACTTC.

Only a few counts were recorded for this clonotype. A much larger clone differs from this one at a single base, so this may be a read error. The chain is built from TRBV4-1 and TRBJ1-1; D may be TRBD1 (5 bases). The CDR3 consists of 14 residues. From germline, CDR1 is MGHRA and CDR2 YSYEKL. The CDR3 DNA follows: TGCGCCAGCAGCCAAGATTATTGGGGGACTGAAGCTCTCTTT. Its translation: CASSQDYWGTEALF.